This is a list of T cell receptor beta chains from one sample in a study of response to subunit inactivated influenza vaccine. TCRdb called the RT-PCR reads again in MiXCR, with one record for every CDR3 protein. The sample has hundreds of thousands of distinct CDR3 sequences, 15% to 18% seen once; the top ten hold 11%. The sequencing used PBMCs from blood, collected roughly 12 days after vaccination. These receptors all stem from a man aged 50-59 years who received an inactivated influenza vaccine. Both conserved end residues are part of each CDR3. D genes are given only for firm matches. Clone size is not always given. Where it is, it says once, few, many or a class for expanded clones.

V,J,D,size,CDR3,DNA
TRBV5-1,TRBJ2-2,TRBD1,few,CASSLAPTGTAGELFF,TGCGCCAGCAGCTTGGCCCCGACAGGGACGGCCGGGGAGCTGTTTTTT
TRBV7-2,TRBJ2-5,TRBD1,few,CASRWTGRGQETQYF,TGTGCCAGCAGATGGACAGGGAGAGGACAAGAGACCCAGTACTTC
TRBV9,TRBJ1-3,.,few,CASSADGNIAGNTIYF,TGTGCCAGCAGCGCAGACGGGAACATAGCTGGAAACACCATATATTTT
TRBV20-1,TRBJ2-1,TRBD2,many,CSSTPGGVNEQFF,TGCAGTTCGACACCGGGGGGGGTAAATGAGCAGTTCTTC
TRBV20-1,TRBJ2-4,.,many,CSASHRRGVNIQYF,TGCAGTGCGTCCCATCGTCGGGGTGTCAACATTCAGTACTTC
TRBV7-9,TRBJ2-3,.,few,CASAVTDTQYF,TGTGCCAGCGCAGTCACAGATACGCAGTATTTT
TRBV9,TRBJ2-3,TRBD2,few,CASSSPIAGGADTQYF,TGTGCCAGCAGCTCACCAATAGCGGGAGGCGCAGATACGCAGTATTTT
TRBV20-1,TRBJ1-5,.,.,CSGEEGDQPQHF,TGCAGTGGGGAGGAGGGGGATCAGCCCCAGCATTTT
TRBV5-1,TRBJ1-6,TRBD1,many,CASSSTGGNSPLHF,TGTGCCAGTAGCTCGACAGGGGGTAATTCACCCCTCCACTTT
TRBV7-2,TRBJ2-1,TRBD2,few,CASSFSGGLYNEQFF,TGTGCCAGCAGCTTTAGCGGGGGACTATACAATGAGCAGTTCTTC
TRBV7-8,TRBJ1-1,TRBD1,.,CASSLTGYARTEAFF,TGTGCCAGCAGCTTGACAGGGTATGCGCGGACTGAAGCTTTCTTT
TRBV28,TRBJ2-7,TRBD1,few,CASSLGPGQGASYEQYF,TGTGCCAGCAGTTTGGGACCGGGACAGGGGGCCTCCTACGAGCAGTACTTC
TRBV6-2/TRBV6-3,TRBJ2-7,.,few,CASSPPGPTFYEQYF,TGTGCCAGCAGTCCACCAGGGCCGACCTTCTACGAGCAGTACTTC
TRBV7-9,TRBJ1-1,.,few,CASSPSWTEAFF,TGTGCCAGCAGCCCGTCGTGGACTGAAGCTTTCTTT
TRBV30,TRBJ1-1,.,.,CAWRGGSYNTEAFF,TGTGCCTGGAGGGGGGGGTCATACAACACTGAAGCTTTCTTT
TRBV20-1,TRBJ2-6,.,.,CSAPLGTGANVLTF,TGCAGTGCCCCCCTGGGGACGGGGGCCAACGTCCTGACTTTC
TRBV4-3,TRBJ1-4,.,few,CASSQDGEHLATNEKLFF,TGCGCCAGCAGCCAAGATGGTGAGCACCTCGCAACTAATGAAAAACTGTTTTTT
TRBV11-2,TRBJ2-1,TRBD2,few,CASSLILAGYNEQFF,TGTGCCAGCAGCTTAATCCTAGCGGGATACAATGAGCAGTTCTTC
TRBV12-3/TRBV12-4,TRBJ2-2,.,.,CASSFQGGHTGELFF,TGTGCCAGCAGTTTTCAGGGGGGACACACCGGGGAGCTGTTTTTT
TRBV12-3/TRBV12-4,TRBJ2-1,TRBD1,few,CASRMTGSYNEQFF,TGTGCCAGCAGGATGACAGGGTCCTACAATGAGCAGTTCTTC
TRBV20-1,TRBJ2-2,TRBD2,.,CSAEPLWTSANTGELFF,TGCAGTGCCGAGCCCTTATGGACTAGCGCGAACACCGGGGAGCTGTTTTTT
TRBV7-9,TRBJ2-7,.,.,CASSSLAFTEIGEQYF,TGTGCCAGCAGCTCCCTAGCGTTTACGGAGATTGGCGAGCAGTACTTC
TRBV7-9,TRBJ2-5,.,.,CASSTPGPETSQYF,TGTGCCAGCAGCACACCGGGACCAGAAACGTCCCAGTACTTC
TRBV12-3/TRBV12-4,TRBJ2-7,.,.,CASRPDRSPYEQYF,TGTGCCAGCAGACCCGACAGGTCCCCCTACGAGCAGTACTTC
TRBV20-1,TRBJ2-5,.,.,CSARVVGTSAETQYF,TGCAGTGCTAGAGTTGTGGGTACATCAGCAGAGACCCAGTACTTC
TRBV6-5,TRBJ2-3,TRBD2,.,CASSYEPASGADTQYF,TGTGCCAGCAGTTACGAGCCGGCTAGCGGGGCAGATACGCAGTATTTT
TRBV30,TRBJ2-1,.,few,CAWSGGAPYNEQFF,TGTGCCTGGAGTGGGGGGGCACCCTACAATGAGCAGTTCTTC
TRBV5-6,TRBJ2-7,TRBD1,once,CASSTGQGRYEQYF,TGTGCCAGCAGCACGGGACAGGGGCGTTACGAGCAGTACTTC
TRBV19,TRBJ2-1,TRBD2,.,CASRPGLAGGYNEQFF,TGTGCCAGTAGACCTGGACTAGCGGGGGGGTACAATGAGCAGTTCTTC
TRBV11-2,TRBJ2-3,.,few,CASSLGVGSESTDTQYF,TGTGCCAGCAGCTTGGGAGTTGGTAGCGAAAGCACAGATACGCAGTATTTT
TRBV21-1,TRBJ2-5,.,.,CASSKTGRTGKEETQYF,TGTGCCAGCAGCAAAACGGGTAGGACAGGGAAGGAAGAGACCCAGTACTTC
TRBV3-1,TRBJ1-6,.,.,CASSLGVSPLHF,TGTGCCAGCAGCCTGGGCGTTTCACCCCTCCACTTT
TRBV6-1,TRBJ1-1,TRBD1,few,CASKQFWTGTNTEAFF,TGTGCCAGCAAACAATTCTGGACAGGGACGAACACTGAAGCTTTCTTT
TRBV6-6,TRBJ1-1,.,many,CASSHNSLAEAFF,TGTGCCAGCAGTCATAACAGTCTGGCTGAAGCTTTCTTT
TRBV7-8,TRBJ2-3,TRBD2,.,CASSSPPGLARF,TGTGCCAGCAGCTCCCCCCCGGGACTAGCGAGATTT
TRBV27,TRBJ2-3,.,.,CASSLGTPDTQYF,TGTGCCAGCAGTTTGGGGACTCCAGATACGCAGTATTTT